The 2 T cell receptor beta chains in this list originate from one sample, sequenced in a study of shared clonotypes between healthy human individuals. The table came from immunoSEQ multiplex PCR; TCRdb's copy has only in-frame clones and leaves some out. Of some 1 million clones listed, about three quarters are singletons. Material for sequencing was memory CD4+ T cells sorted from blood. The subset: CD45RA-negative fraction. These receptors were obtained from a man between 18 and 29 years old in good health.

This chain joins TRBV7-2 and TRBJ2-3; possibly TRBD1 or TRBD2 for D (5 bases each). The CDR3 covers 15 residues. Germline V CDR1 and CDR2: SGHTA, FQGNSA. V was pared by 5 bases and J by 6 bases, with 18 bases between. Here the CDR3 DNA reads TGTGCCAGCAGCCTCTACCCCCAGGGAGCGGATACGCAGTATTTT. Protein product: CASSLYPQGADTQYF. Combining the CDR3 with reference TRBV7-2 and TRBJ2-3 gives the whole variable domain GAGVSQSPSNKVTEKGKDVELRCDPISGHTALYWYRQSLGQGLEFLIYFQGNSAPDKSGLPSDRFSAERTGGSVSTLTIQRTQQEDSAVYLCASSLYPQGADTQYFGPGTRLTVL.

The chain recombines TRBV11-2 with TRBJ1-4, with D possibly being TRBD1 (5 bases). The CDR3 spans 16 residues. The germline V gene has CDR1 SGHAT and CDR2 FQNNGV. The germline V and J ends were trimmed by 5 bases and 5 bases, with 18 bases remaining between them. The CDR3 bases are TGTGCCAGCAGCCCGGGCGGTGGGGGGAAGAATGAAAAACTGTTTTTT. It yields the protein CASSPGGGGKNEKLFF.